This TCR beta chain was documented in a study of response to subunit inactivated influenza vaccine. Overall study findings and caveats: A suggestion made by the authors is that each seasonal influenza vaccination recruits few new T cells.

This clonotype was counted a few times. Its antigen is undetermined. CDR3 length: 13 amino acids. Trimming stripped 2 bases from V and 9 bases from J, with 8 bases between. Germline V gene lookup returns CDR1 MNHEY and CDR2 SVGAGI. One entry per CDR3 protein, called by TCRdb with MiXCR from the RT-PCR reads. The table lists about 700,000 distinct CDR3 sequences, over 11% of them singletons, with less than 9% in the top ten. The sequence came from a man between 50 and 59 years old who received an inactivated influenza vaccine. The chain is built from TRBV6-5 and TRBJ1-6; D is unclear. The sample here was PBMCs from blood, taken roughly 2 weeks before vaccination. CDR3 loop: CASSYNQASPLHF. CDR3 nucleotides: TGTGCCAGCAGTTACAACCAGGCTTCACCCCTCCACTTT.